What follows describes a single TCR beta chain. Its antigen is not identified. This entry is derived from a study of shared clonotypes between healthy human individuals. Study-level findings and limits: Some clonotypes were shared by all four sorted-subset donors, while others were not shared. The non-shared ones had lower generation probabilities than the shared ones. Across subsets, estimated richness was generally greater for naive than for memory populations.

Naivety among CD8 cells was defined by CD45RO negativity and positive CCR7 selection, thereby excluding terminally differentiated effector memory CD45RA+ cells. The donor population consisted of healthy HIV-negative adults with no recent acute infections or vaccinations. The table came from immunoSEQ multiplex PCR; TCRdb's copy has only in-frame clones and leaves some out. The repertoire has about 2 million clones, roughly 95% of them found once; the top ten carry 0.9% to 1.5%. The specimen was naive CD8+ T cells sorted from blood. This TCR was recovered from a man in his late teens or twenties in good health.

The CDR3 nucleotides are TGTGCCAGCAGTGAGGTGGACAGGGGAGGAGAGACCCAGTACTTC. As protein: CASSEVDRGGETQYF. The chain uses TRBV6-1 and TRBJ2-5, with 9 bases matching TRBD1. The CDR3 has 15 residues. The germline V gene encodes CDR1 MNHNS and CDR2 SASEGT. V shed 3 bases, J shed 4 bases, and the junction held 6 bases outside the gene matches.